Each of the 2 T cell receptor beta chains below was sequenced from the same sample in a study of shared clonotypes between healthy human individuals. Here immunoSEQ multiplex PCR was the method, and the copy in TCRdb shows in-frame clones only, minus some. The sample holds 2 million to 2.5 million clones, approximately 95% seen once. Selected positively for CCR7 and CD45RO-negative, naive CD8 cells excluded terminally differentiated effector memory CD45RA+ cells. The sample was naive CD8+ T cells sorted from blood. All receptors derive from a man aged 18 to 30 in good health.

This clone was detected only once. The chain couples TRBV11-2 to TRBJ2-3; D may correspond to TRBD1 or TRBD2 (6 bases each). The V end was cut by 5 bases, the J end by 2 bases, with 14 bases between. Germline assignment: CDR1 SGHAT and CDR2 FQNNGV. The CDR3 sequence is 15 residues long. CDR3 in amino acids: CASSQGGGFTDTQYF. CDR3 nucleotide sequence: TGTGCCAGCAGCCAAGGAGGGGGATTCACAGATACGCAGTATTTT.

The chain recombines TRBV14 with TRBJ2-7; 8 positions agree with TRBD1. This CDR3 is 14 amino acids long. Germline-derived CDR1 and CDR2 are SGHDN and FVKESK. The trim removed 4 bases at V and 5 bases at J, leaving 7 bases unmatched. The CDR3 DNA sequence: TGTGCCAGCAGCCCCAGACAGGGGACCCACGAGCAGTACTTC. Translated, it gives CASSPRQGTHEQYF.